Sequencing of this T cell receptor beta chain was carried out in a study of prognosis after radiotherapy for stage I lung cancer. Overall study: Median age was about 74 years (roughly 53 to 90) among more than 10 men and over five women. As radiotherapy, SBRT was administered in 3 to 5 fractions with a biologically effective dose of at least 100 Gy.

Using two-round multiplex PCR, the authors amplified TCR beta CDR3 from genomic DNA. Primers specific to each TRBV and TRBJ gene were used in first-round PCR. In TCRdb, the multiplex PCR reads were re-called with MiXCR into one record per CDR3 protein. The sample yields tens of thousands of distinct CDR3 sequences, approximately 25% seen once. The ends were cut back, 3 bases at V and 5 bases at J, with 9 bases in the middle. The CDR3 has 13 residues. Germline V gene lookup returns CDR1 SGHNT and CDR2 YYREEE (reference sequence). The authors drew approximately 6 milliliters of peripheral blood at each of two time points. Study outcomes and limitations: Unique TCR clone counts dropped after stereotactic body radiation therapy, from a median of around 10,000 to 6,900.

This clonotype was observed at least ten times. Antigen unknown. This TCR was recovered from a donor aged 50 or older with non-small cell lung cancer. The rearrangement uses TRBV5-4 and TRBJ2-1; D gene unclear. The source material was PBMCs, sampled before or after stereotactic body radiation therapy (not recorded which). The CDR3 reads CASSWGWDNEQFF. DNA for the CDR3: TGTGCCAGCAGCTGGGGTTGGGACAATGAGCAGTTCTTC.